The TCR beta chain described here comes from a study of patients and donors after allogeneic stem cell transplantation. CDR3 length: 18 amino acids. The J segment lost 0 bases and the V segment lost 6 bases, leaving 14 bases of the junction unmatched. CDR1 is SNHLY, CDR2 FYNNEI, per germline. In TCRdb, the RT-PCR reads were re-called with MiXCR into one record per CDR3 protein. The sample has approximately 200,000 distinct CDR3 sequences, around 41% seen once. Material: blood, either unsorted or a sorted T cell fraction (not recorded which). This clonotype was sampled from a human donor who was either an allogeneic HSCT recipient or a stem cell or donor lymphocyte infusion donor (not recorded which). It is not recorded whose cells these are; they may come from a transplant donor. The genes are TRBV2 and TRBJ1-3; 7 positions agree with TRBD1. The DNA for the CDR3 is TGTGCCAGCAGCCTCGTTGCGACAGGGCGAAGCTCTGGAAACACCATATATTTT. It specifies CASSLVATGRSSGNTIYF. Based on the CDR3 plus reference TRBV2 and TRBJ1-3, the full variable domain is EPEVTQTPSHQVTQMGQEVILRCVPISNHLYFYWYRQILGQKVEFLVSFYNNEISEKSEIFDDQFSVERPDGSNFTLKIRSTKLEDSAMYFCASSLVATGRSSGNTIYFGEGSWLTVV.